The TCR beta chain described here comes from a study of PD-1 blockade in classical Hodgkin lymphoma. Overall study findings and caveats: Relapsed/refractory patients reportedly had the lowest baseline TCR diversity, below newly diagnosed patients, who were below healthy donors. By C4D1, CD4+ diversity increased significantly, especially in complete responders. The study found complete responders had baseline diversity similar to newly diagnosed patients.

The CDR3 totals 17 residues. Trimming removed 3 bases from V and 6 bases from J, with 21 bases in between. Per germline, CDR1 LNHDA and CDR2 SQIVND (reference sequence). Following autologous stem cell transplantation, relapse occurred in every patient, and exposure to brentuximab vedotin varied. Best outcomes ranged across complete response, partial response and progressive disease. The assay was immunoSEQ multiplex PCR, and TCRdb's table has in-frame clones only and misses some. The sample holds around 41,000 clones, around 80% seen once. This clone was observed a single time. Its antigen is still unknown.

This chain connects TRBV19 to TRBJ1-5, with D perhaps matching TRBD1 (6 bases). This TCR was recovered from a human donor with classical Hodgkin lymphoma. This specimen consisted of peripheral blood mononuclear cells (PBMCs), obtained at baseline. CDR3 sequence reads: CASSIPLGQTLSQPQHF. The CDR3 region has the DNA TGTGCCAGTAGTATCCCTTTAGGACAGACACTTTCTCAGCCCCAGCATTTT.